These 26 T cell receptor beta chains were sequenced from one sample in a study of human T cells and chemical hapten exposure. Via MiXCR, TCRdb re-called the RACE reads, giving one row per CDR3 protein. The data contain about 380,000 distinct CDR3 sequences, approximately 5.1% of them singletons. Time point: patch test 1, 2 weeks after DPC sensitization. The sample's treatment: therapeutic diphenylcyclopropenone sensitization with weekly scalp DPC. This sample comprised whole blood, obtained in connection with sensitization to the hapten diphenylcyclopropenone (DPC). The receptors here all came from a woman in her 50s with alopecia areata. Some clones in this sample may be carry-over from other donors' samples.

J is TRBJ2-1 and V is TRBV29-1, with 10 bases aligning to TRBD2. The J segment lost 3 bases and the V segment lost 8 bases, leaving 4 bases of the junction unmatched. CDR1 and CDR2 (germline): SQVTM, ANQGSEA. The CDR3 is 13 amino acids. The CDR3 bases are TGCAGCCTGGAGCGGGGGGGCTACAATGAGCAGTTCTTC. Amino acids: CSLERGGYNEQFF.

The chain couples TRBV7-8 to TRBJ1-2, with a possible D match to TRBD1 (6 bases). Germline V gene sequence: CDR1 SGHVS, CDR2 FQNEAQ. The V end was cut by 5 bases, the J end by 8 bases, with 24 bases between. The CDR3 is made up of 16 amino acids. The DNA of the CDR3 is TGTGCCAGCAGCACCCGAGCCGGGGGACAAAAAGGGGGCTACACCTTC. This gives the protein CASSTRAGGQKGGYTF.

This clonotype was seen many times. The V call is TRBV7-6, the J call TRBJ2-3, with TRBD2 matching over 12 bases. This CDR3 is 17 amino acids long. Per germline, CDR1 SGHVS and CDR2 FNYEAQ. Trimming at V came to 2 bases and at J to 2 bases, leaving 5 bases not matched to a gene. The CDR3 DNA sequence: TGTGCCAGCAGCTTACCTCTAGCGGGAGGGCCCACAGATACGCAGTATTTT. The encoded protein is CASSLPLAGGPTDTQYF.

This clonotype came up many times. This chain joins TRBV2 and TRBJ2-1, with 7 bases identical to TRBD2. The V gene end was trimmed by 9 bases and the J gene end by 5 bases; junction bases not matched to a gene: 7. From germline, CDR1 is SNHLY and CDR2 FYNNEI. The CDR3 length is 13 residues. CDR3 nucleotides: TGTGCCAGTGTCGGCGGGAGAAACAATGAGCAGTTCTTC. Its protein product is CASVGGRNNEQFF.

This clonotype was picked up many times. The CDR3 here is CASSHQLAENIQYF. The CDR3 DNA reads TGTGCCAGCAGCCATCAGCTAGCAGAAAACATTCAGTACTTC. The chain combines TRBV3-1 with TRBJ2-4, with a possible D match to TRBD2 (5 bases). The germline V gene encodes CDR1 LGHDT and CDR2 YNNKEL (reference sequence). The CDR3 is made up of 14 amino acids. V lost 3 bases to trimming and J lost 5 bases, with 11 bases between them.

This clonotype was observed many times. The chain joins TRBV7-2 to TRBJ2-3, with unresolved D. Germline CDR1 SGHTA, CDR2 FQGNSA. The V end lost 5 bases, the J end lost 4 bases, and 10 bases lay between the germline ends. The CDR3 length is 13 residues. The DNA for the CDR3 is TGTGCCAGCAGCCCCCAAAGCTCAGATACGCAGTATTTT. Translation: CASSPQSSDTQYF. The entire variable domain, with the rest obtained from reference TRBV7-2 and TRBJ2-3, is as follows: GAGVSQSPSNKVTEKGKDVELRCDPISGHTALYWYRQSLGQGLEFLIYFQGNSAPDKSGLPSDRFSAERTGGSVSTLTIQRTQQEDSAVYLCASSPQSSDTQYFGPGTRLTVL.

This clonotype was seen repeatedly, ten times or more. V gene TRBV4-1 combines with J gene TRBJ1-5, with 8 bases identical to TRBD1. Unmatched junction bases numbered 6, after V lost 2 bases and J lost 0 bases. The germline V gene encodes CDR1 MGHRA and CDR2 YSYEKL. CDR3 length equals 17 residues. The CDR3 DNA is TGCGCCAGCAGCCAAAGTACAGGGGGAGCTAGCAATCAGCCCCAGCATTTT. Translated, it gives CASSQSTGGASNQPQHF.

In this sample, this clonotype turned up many times. The chain combines TRBV20-1 with TRBJ2-7; D is uncertain. CDR1 and CDR2 from the germline V gene are DFQATT and SNEGSKA (reference sequence). This CDR3 contains 12 residues. The germline V and J ends were trimmed by 3 bases and 2 bases, with 8 bases remaining between them. CDR3 bases: TGCAGTGCTAGCCGGCCCCCCTACGAGCAGTACTTC. This translates into CSASRPPYEQYF.

This clonotype was counted ten times or more. The V gene is TRBV19, the J gene TRBJ2-7; D may match TRBD1 or TRBD2 (5 bases each). The CDR3 sequence is 14 residues long. V shed 7 bases and J shed 0 bases, with 13 bases lying between them. In germline, CDR1 is LNHDA, CDR2 SQIVND (reference sequence). The CDR3: CASKPGPSSYEQYF. CDR3 nucleotide sequence: TGTGCCAGTAAGCCGGGGCCTAGCTCCTACGAGCAGTACTTC.

Notes on this clonotype: Since a much larger clone is just one base distant, this may be a read error. Here the CDR3 DNA reads TGCAGTGCTAGAGGAGGAAGGAAGCGGATTGCCAAAAACATTCAGTACTTC. Translating it yields CSARGGRKRIAKNIQYF. J is TRBJ2-4 and V is TRBV20-1, with D possibly matching TRBD2 (5 bases). The V end was cut by 1 base, the J end by 1 base, with 17 bases between. CDR1 and CDR2 from the germline V gene are DFQATT and SNEGSKA (reference sequence). CDR3 length: 17 residues.

This clonotype has a count of ten or more. The chain has TRBV5-5 and TRBJ1-3; D unclear. The V gene lost 0 bases and the J gene lost 4 bases, with 11 bases spanning the gap. From germline, CDR1 is SGHKS and CDR2 YYEKEE (reference sequence). This CDR3 region has 15 residues. This CDR3 reads CASSLDTLPGNTIYF. The CDR3 DNA follows: TGTGCCAGCAGCTTGGACACTCTCCCAGGAAACACCATATATTTT.

This clonotype was picked up many times. J is TRBJ2-1 and V is TRBV28; tentatively, D is TRBD2 (6 bases). CDR1 and CDR2 (germline): MDHEN, SYDVKM. There are 13 residues in the CDR3. The V end was cut by 9 bases, the J end by 8 bases, with 17 bases between. The CDR3 here is CARSSPGGDEQFF. CDR3 bases: TGTGCCAGAAGTAGTCCTGGAGGGGATGAGCAGTTCTTC. The whole variable domain, remainder taken from reference TRBV28 and TRBJ2-1, is DVKVTQSSRYLVKRTGEKVFLECVQDMDHENMFWYRQDPGLGLRLIYFSYDVKMKEKGDIPEGYSVSREKKERFSLILESASTNQTSMYLCARSSPGGDEQFFGPGTRLTVL.

This clonotype was recorded many times. The V call is TRBV10-2, the J call TRBJ2-3; D gene ambiguous. Trimming took off 0 bases at V and 11 bases at J, with 12 bases between the two ends. Germline V lookup: CDR1 WSHSY, CDR2 SAAADI. The CDR3 runs to 13 residues. The CDR3 is CASSESRPLGQYF. The CDR3 bases are TGCGCCAGCAGTGAGTCGAGGCCACTTGGGCAGTATTTT.

In this sample, this clonotype turned up many times. The chain carries TRBV4-1 and TRBJ1-2; D is unresolved. CDR1 is MGHRA, CDR2 YSYEKL, per germline. The V gene lost 0 bases and the J gene lost 6 bases, with 11 bases spanning the gap. The CDR3 spans 14 residues. The CDR3 DNA reads as TGCGCCAGCAGCCAAGACTTGGGGATCGATGGCTACACCTTC. Its translation is CASSQDLGIDGYTF.

Many counts were recorded for this clonotype. V usage is TRBV28 and J usage is TRBJ2-7, with 8 bases identical to TRBD1. This CDR3 has 14 amino acids. J lost 2 bases, V lost 5 bases, and 5 bases had no gene match. From germline, CDR1 is MDHEN and CDR2 SYDVKM. DNA of the CDR3: TGTGCCAGCAGTGGGGACAGGCCTCCCTACGAGCAGTACTTC. Its translation: CASSGDRPPYEQYF.

This clonotype was seen a few times. The J gene is TRBJ1-1, the V gene TRBV3-1; tentatively, D is TRBD1 (5 bases). Trimming pared 2 bases from V and 4 bases from J, leaving 14 bases between. In germline, CDR1 is LGHDT, CDR2 YNNKEL (reference sequence). This CDR3 region has 15 residues. Here the CDR3 reads CASSQPGERGTEAFF. CDR3 sequence (DNA): TGTGCCAGCAGCCAACCGGGAGAGAGGGGCACTGAAGCTTTCTTT.

This clonotype was picked up many times. This chain joins TRBV29-1 and TRBJ1-2, with D tentatively TRBD1 (5 bases). V lost 2 bases and J 8 bases, leaving 9 bases between the germline ends. Germline assignment: CDR1 SQVTM and CDR2 ANQGSEA. CDR3 length equals 11 residues. The CDR3 coding sequence is TGCAGCGTTGAAAACGGGGGGGGCTACACCTTC. Translating it yields CSVENGGGYTF.

This clonotype has a count of ten or more. V and J are TRBV20-1 and TRBJ1-5; tentative D call: TRBD1 (5 bases). The CDR3 extends over 12 amino acids. CDR1 DFQATT and CDR2 SNEGSKA come from the germline V gene (reference sequence). V gave up 4 bases and J gave up 7 bases, with 11 bases separating them. CDR3 bases: TGCAGTGCTAAGGGGACGGGGCAGCCCCAGCATTTT. Translating it yields CSAKGTGQPQHF.

This clonotype was counted at least ten times. The V and J genes are TRBV5-1 and TRBJ2-5; 10 positions agree with TRBD2. CDR1 is SGHRS and CDR2 is YFSETQ in the germline V gene. After removal of 4 bases from V and 4 bases from J, the junction contained 7 bases not matched to a gene. The CDR3 totals 15 residues. CDR3 sequence (DNA): TGCGCCAGCAGCCCTGGACTAGCGGAGCGAGAGACCCAGTACTTC. Translating it yields CASSPGLAERETQYF.

This clonotype was counted at least ten times. The chain carries TRBV6-6 and TRBJ2-7; 10 bases map to TRBD1. This CDR3 comprises 14 residues. Germline V gene sequence: CDR1 MNHNY, CDR2 SVGAGI (reference sequence). V dropped 5 bases and J dropped 5; count of bases not matched to a gene: 6. Here the CDR3 reads CASSTGTGVHEQYF. CDR3 DNA sequence: TGTGCCAGCAGTACCGGGACAGGGGTCCACGAGCAGTACTTC.

This clonotype was counted ten times or more. The chain joins TRBV6-1 to TRBJ2-7, with D hard to call. The CDR3 length is 15 residues. Between the trimmed V and J ends, which lost 1 base and 2 bases, there was a span of 12 bases. The germline CDR1 and CDR2 sequences are MNHNS and SASEGT. The CDR3 sequence: CASSEGLGPTYEQYF. The DNA of the CDR3 is TGTGCCAGCAGTGAAGGCCTCGGACCGACCTACGAGCAGTACTTC.

There are many counts of this clonotype. The rearrangement links TRBV27 to TRBJ1-3; possibly TRBD1 for D (6 bases). CDR1 is MNHEY, CDR2 SMNVEV, per germline (reference sequence). V was shortened by 6 bases and J by 0 bases, with 6 bases between the two germline ends. The CDR3 covers 13 residues. CDR3 DNA sequence: TGTGCCAGCAGGACAGGCTCTGGAAACACCATATATTTT. It codes for CASRTGSGNTIYF.

This chain joins TRBV12-3 or TRBV12-4 and TRBJ1-2; D call uncertain. The V end lost 8 bases, the J end lost 7 bases, and 11 bases lay between the germline ends. The CDR3 runs to 11 residues. The CDR3 DNA reads as TGTGCCAGCCGCCCAAGCTCTGGCTACACCTTC. Protein sequence: CASRPSSGYTF.

The chain has TRBV12-3 or TRBV12-4 and TRBJ1-5; 10 bases align to TRBD1. The trim removed 8 bases at V and 5 bases at J, leaving 3 bases unmatched. The CDR3 is 13 amino acids. The CDR3 DNA sequence: TGTGCCAGCCAAGGACAGGGGGATCAGCCCCAGCATTTT. Translating gives CASQGQGDQPQHF.

This clonotype was seen a few times. The rearrangement joins TRBV9 to TRBJ2-3, with 11 bases that match TRBD2. Germline loops: CDR1 SGDLS, CDR2 YYNGEE. Unmatched junction bases numbered 8, after V lost 1 base and J lost 4 bases. The CDR3 consists of 17 residues. The CDR3, as DNA: TGTGCCAGCAGCGTAACAACTAGCGGGAGTCGGGCAGATACGCAGTATTTT. This gives the protein CASSVTTSGSRADTQYF. Together with reference TRBV9 and TRBJ2-3, the CDR3 gives the full variable domain: DSGVTQTPKHLITATGQRVTLRCSPRSGDLSVYWYQQSLDQGLQFLIQYYNGEERAKGNILERFSAQQFPDLHSELNLSSLELGDSALYFCASSVTTSGSRADTQYFGPGTRLTVL.

The V gene is TRBV20-1, the J gene TRBJ1-1, with D possibly TRBD1 on 6 matching bases. V was trimmed by 0 bases and J by 5 bases, leaving 13 bases between them. Germline V gene sequence: CDR1 DFQATT, CDR2 SNEGSKA (reference sequence). This CDR3 region has 14 residues. CDR3 sequence reads: CSARDPGARTEAFF. The CDR3 bases are TGCAGTGCTAGAGATCCAGGGGCGAGGACTGAAGCTTTCTTT.